Reported below is one T cell receptor beta chain. The data derive from a study of neurological immune-mediated disorders. The output of every sequencing run, over 180 million TCR-beta sequences, came from 15-18 subjects. TCRdb re-derived calls from the 5' RACE reads in MiXCR, one entry per CDR3 protein. This repertoire shows under 90,000 distinct CDR3 sequences, over 9% found once; its top ten account for about 1.8%. This CDR3 is built from 15 residues. The V end was cut by 6 bases, the J end by 0 bases, with 15 bases between. The germline V gene has CDR1 MGHDK and CDR2 SYGVNS. This clonotype was obtained from a middle-aged man in good health. V usage is TRBV25-1 and J usage is TRBJ2-7; D could derive from TRBD1 or TRBD2 (5 bases each). Material for sequencing was PBMCs. The DNA for the CDR3 is TGTGCCAGCAGCGAAGGGACGGGAAGCTCCTACGAGCAGTACTTC. This codes for CASSEGTGSSYEQYF.